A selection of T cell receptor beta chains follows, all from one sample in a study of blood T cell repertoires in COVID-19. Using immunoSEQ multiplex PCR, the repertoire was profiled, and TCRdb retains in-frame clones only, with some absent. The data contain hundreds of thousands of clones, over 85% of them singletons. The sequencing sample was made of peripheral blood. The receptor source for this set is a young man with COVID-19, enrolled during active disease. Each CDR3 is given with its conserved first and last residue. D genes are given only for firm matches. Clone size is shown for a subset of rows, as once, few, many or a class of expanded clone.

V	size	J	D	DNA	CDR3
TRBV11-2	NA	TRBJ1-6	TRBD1	TGTGCCAGCAGGACAGGGACTAATTCACCCCTCCACTTT	CASRTGTNSPLHF
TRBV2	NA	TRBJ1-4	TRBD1	TGTGCCAGCAGACGACAGGGGAGGTCGGCAACTAATGAAAAACTGTTTTTT	CASRRQGRSATNEKLFF
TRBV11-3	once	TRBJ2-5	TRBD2	TGTGCCAGCAGCTTAGTTGTCGGGAGGGCCGAGACCCAGTACTTC	CASSLVVGRAETQYF
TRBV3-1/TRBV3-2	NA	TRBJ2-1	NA	TGTGCCAGCAGCCGAAGAGCCTACAATGAGCAGTTCTTC	CASSRRAYNEQFF
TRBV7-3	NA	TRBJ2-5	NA	TGTGCCAGCAGTAGCGGTAGAGGAAGCCGAGGGCGAGAGACCCAGTACTTC	CASSSGRGSRGRETQYF
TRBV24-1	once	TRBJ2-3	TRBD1	TGTGCCACCAGTGATCCGGGACAGGGCCGTCTTAGCACAGATACGCAGTATTTT	CATSDPGQGRLSTDTQYF
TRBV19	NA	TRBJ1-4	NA	TGTGCCTCAAACCCACGGTTGAATGAAAAACTGTTTTTT	CASNPRLNEKLFF
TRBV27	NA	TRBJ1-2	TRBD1	TGTGCCAGCAGTGCCGTCGGGACAGGGAGGGATGGCTACACCTTC	CASSAVGTGRDGYTF
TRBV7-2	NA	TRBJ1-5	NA	TGTGCCAGCAGGGGGGGAGGGCCCCAGCATTTT	CASRGGGPQHF
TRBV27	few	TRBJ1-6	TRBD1	TGTGCCAGCAGTTCTTGGACAGGGTACCCCTATAATTCACCCCTCCACTTT	CASSSWTGYPYNSPLHF
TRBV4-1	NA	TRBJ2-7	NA	TGCGCCAGCAGCCAATCCTCCGGGACAAAGCTCTCCTACGAGCAGTACTTC	CASSQSSGTKLSYEQYF
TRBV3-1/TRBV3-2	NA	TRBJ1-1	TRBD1	TGTGCCAGCAGAGCAGGGGGTTTGAACACTGAAGCTTTCTTT	CASRAGGLNTEAFF
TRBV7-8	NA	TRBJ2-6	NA	TGTGCCAGCAGCTTAGGCGGCGGGAACTCTGGGGCCAACGTCCTGACTTTC	CASSLGGGNSGANVLTF
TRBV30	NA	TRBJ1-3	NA	TGTGCCTGGACCCAGAACTCTGGAAACACCATATATTTT	CAWTQNSGNTIYF
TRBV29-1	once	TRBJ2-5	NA	TGCAGCGCCCACAGGGGACTCAAAGAGACCCAGTACTTC	CSAHRGLKETQYF
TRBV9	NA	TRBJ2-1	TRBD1	TGTGCCAGCAGCGTAGGGACAGGGGTATACAATGAGCAGTTCTTC	CASSVGTGVYNEQFF
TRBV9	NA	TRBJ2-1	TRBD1	TGTGCCAGCAGCCCAGTGGTAGTAGGGGGCGATGAGCAGTTCTTC	CASSPVVVGGDEQFF
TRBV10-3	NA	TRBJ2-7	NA	TGTGCCATCAGCGATGACAGTTACGAGCAGTACTTC	CAISDDSYEQYF
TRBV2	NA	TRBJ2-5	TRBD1	TGTGCCAGCAGTCCCAGGGGGCGAGAGACCCAGTACTTC	CASSPRGRETQYF
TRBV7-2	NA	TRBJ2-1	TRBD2	TGTGCCAGCAGCTTAGAGGGAACTAGCGGGAGGTTTTACAATGAGCAGTTCTTC	CASSLEGTSGRFYNEQFF
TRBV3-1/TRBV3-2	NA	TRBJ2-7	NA	TGTGCCAGCAGCCAAGATCATAAGGGGCGCCAGGGAGAGCAGTACTTC	CASSQDHKGRQGEQYF
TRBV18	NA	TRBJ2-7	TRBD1	TGTGCCAGCTCACCGGGCAGGGGGCGGGAGCAGTACTTC	CASSPGRGREQYF
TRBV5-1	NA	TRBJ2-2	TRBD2	TGCGCCAGCAGCTTGGCTAGCGGGAGGTCAATCGGGGAGCTGTTTTTT	CASSLASGRSIGELFF
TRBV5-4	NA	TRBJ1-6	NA	TGTGCCAGCAGCTTGGAGGGGTACAATTCACCCCTCCACTTT	CASSLEGYNSPLHF
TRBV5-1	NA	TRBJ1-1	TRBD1	TGCGCCAGCAGCCCTGACAGGGGCACCATGAACACTGAAGCTTTCTTT	CASSPDRGTMNTEAFF